The entry below describes one T cell receptor (beta chain). CDR3 length: 13 amino acids. CDR1 and CDR2 (germline): SQVTM, ANQGSEA. Trimming left V 2 bases short and J 4 bases short, with 11 bases between. TCRdb's table, derived via immunoSEQ multiplex PCR, lists solely in-frame clones and lacks some. The table shows under 150,000 clones, with 80% occurring only once. The data are from a study of blood T cell repertoires in COVID-19. Across the study: T cells, B-cell-depleted T cells, or PBMCs provided the cDNA or gDNA that served as material.

The chain is built from TRBV29-1 and TRBJ2-5; D might be TRBD2 (6 bases). Sequencing used peripheral blood. This clonotype originated in a man aged 55 to 70 with active or convalescent COVID-19. The CDR3 bases are TGCAGCGTTGAAACTGGGGGGAGAGAGACCCAGTACTTC. This encodes CSVETGGRETQYF.